This TCR beta chain comes out of a study of T cell responses to AZD1222 COVID-19 vaccine. Study-level points and caveats: In the spike-specific TCR repertoire, nearly half reportedly target unmutated variant regions. A mostly white British donor set with more females was recruited, and clonal diversity was possibly underestimated. None of the repertoires were sampled until the peak T cell response had passed.

Points on this clone: Its target is unknown.

The CDR3 extends over 15 amino acids. Germline V gene sequence: CDR1 MNHNY, CDR2 SVGAGI (reference sequence). With V trimmed by 0 bases and J by 3 bases, 2 bases remained unmatched. The table came from immunoSEQ multiplex PCR; TCRdb's copy has only in-frame clones and leaves some out. The sample has 130,000 to 150,000 clones, nearly 90% seen once. The sequenced sample was peripheral blood, obtained 28 days after the second dose of the MenACWY control vaccine. The receptor was isolated from an adult who received the MenACWY meningococcal vaccine as a control. V is TRBV6-6 and J is TRBJ1-5; 7 bases fit TRBD1. CDR3: CASSYSRGDNQPQHF. The CDR3 DNA reads TGTGCCAGCAGTTACTCCAGGGGGGACAATCAGCCCCAGCATTTT.